Below, one TCR beta chain is given with its context. Its cognate antigen is unknown. This sample was included in a study of cytomegalovirus exposure and HLA in healthy donors. Study-wide results and limits: By HLA locus, TCR association rates varied in a later analysis, with DRB1 showing the most and HLA-C the fewest.

The PCR had 60 Vbeta and 13 Jbeta primers. Measured with immunoSEQ multiplex PCR; TCRdb has only the in-frame clones, and not every one. This table has some 90,000 clones, 76% appearing once. V was cut by 5 bases and J by 2 bases, with 22 bases left in between. Germline values: CDR1 MDHEN, CDR2 SYDVKM. The CDR3 extends over 17 amino acids. V and J are TRBV28 and TRBJ2-7; tentative D call: TRBD2 (6 bases). This receptor was identified in a man between 35 and 55 years old in good health and CMV-seronegative. Sequenced input: PBMCs. The CDR3 region has the DNA TGTGCCAGCAGTACCGGACGGGGGTATCGGGTGACCTACGAGCAGTACTTC. Its translation: CASSTGRGYRVTYEQYF.